Listed here are 26 T cell receptor beta chains from one sample, sequenced in a study of blood T cell repertoires in COVID-19 (dated by TCRdb to about 2020). The library was produced with the immunoSEQ multiplex PCR assay. In its TCRdb copy, this immuneACCESS table keeps in-frame sequences only and misses some clones. Where compared with another copy, unresolved V genes explain less than half of these, and the others have no known cause. This sample comprises about 85,000 clones, about 80% of them detected only once. 6.3% of the sample is held by the ten biggest clonotypes. The sequenced sample was peripheral blood. These TCRs come from a man aged 55 to 70 with acute or convalescent COVID-19.

The CDR3 spells CASSDRPTDTQYF. The CDR3 DNA follows: TGTGCCAGTAGCGACAGGCCCACAGATACGCAGTATTTT. V usage is TRBV19 and J usage is TRBJ2-3, with D perhaps TRBD1 (6 bases). V shed 6 bases and J shed 2 bases, with 9 bases lying between them. Germline assignment: CDR1 LNHDA and CDR2 SQIVND (reference sequence). This CDR3 spans 13 amino acids.

The rearrangement uses TRBV6-2 or TRBV6-3 and TRBJ2-5, with D perhaps TRBD2 (6 bases). V lost 2 bases and J lost 0, with 19 bases in between. Germline values: CDR1 MNHEY, CDR2 SVGEGT. This CDR3 is built from 18 residues. The CDR3 DNA reads as TGTGCCAGCAGTTACACAACCACTGTCGGGGGAAACCAAGAGACCCAGTACTTC. It is translated as CASSYTTTVGGNQETQYF.

The chain is built from TRBV27 and TRBJ2-2; 7 bases line up with TRBD1. Germline V lookup: CDR1 MNHEY, CDR2 SMNVEV (reference sequence). With 8 bases clipped from V and 2 bases from J, the junction kept 11 bases outside the gene matches. The CDR3 runs to 16 residues. CDR3 sequence (DNA): TGTGCCAGCCGAAAAACCGGGACAGTCAACACCGGGGAGCTGTTTTTT. Its translation: CASRKTGTVNTGELFF.

This chain uses TRBV3-1 (or the pseudogene TRBV3-2) with TRBJ2-7; TRBD2 is a possible D gene (6 bases). Germline CDR1 is LGHDT and CDR2 is YNNKEL (reference sequence). This CDR3 is 13 amino acids long. Trimming removed 4 bases at V and 4 bases at J, with 11 bases between. The CDR3 DNA follows: TGTGCCAGCAGCCCCGGCCGGGGGTACGAGCAGTACTTC. It yields the protein CASSPGRGYEQYF.

This clone is a singleton in its sample. This sequence joins TRBV30 and TRBJ2-1; 7 nucleotides agree with TRBD2. The CDR3 runs 12 residues. The V segment lost 3 bases and the J segment 9 bases; nucleotides outside the gene matches: 5. Germline CDR1 is GTSNPN and CDR2 is SVGIG (reference sequence). The CDR3 coding sequence is TGTGCCTGGAGATTGGGGGGGAGTGAGCAGTTCTTC. Amino acid sequence: CAWRLGGSEQFF.

This clone was counted at least ten times. The chain uses TRBV9 and TRBJ2-2; possible D gene TRBD2, 5 bases. Germline V lookup: CDR1 SGDLS, CDR2 YYNGEE. Trimming removed 3 bases at V and 2 bases at J, with 11 bases between. This CDR3 spans 15 amino acids. The CDR3 here is CASSARGLNTGELFF. For the CDR3, the DNA is TGTGCCAGCAGCGCCAGAGGGTTAAACACCGGGGAGCTGTTTTTT.

The J gene is TRBJ2-1, the V gene TRBV7-2; no reliable D call. CDR3 length equals 13 residues. V lost 1 base, J lost 7 bases, and 8 bases lay in between. Germline CDR1 reads SGHTA; CDR2 reads FQGNSA. In DNA form, the CDR3 reads TGTGCCAGCAGCTTAGTTCCGGGTAATGAGCAGTTCTTC. Its translation: CASSLVPGNEQFF. Filled out from reference TRBV7-2 and TRBJ2-1, the complete variable domain reads GAGVSQSPSNKVTEKGKDVELRCDPISGHTALYWYRQSLGQGLEFLIYFQGNSAPDKSGLPSDRFSAERTGGSVSTLTIQRTQQEDSAVYLCASSLVPGNEQFFGPGTRLTVL.

V is TRBV12-3 or TRBV12-4 and J is TRBJ1-2; no clear D. The V end was cut by 4 bases, the J end by 1 base, with 7 bases between. The CDR3 is 13 residues long. The CDR3 DNA reads as TGTGCCAGCAGTTCCGCCAGTAACTATGGCTACACCTTC. Translated, it gives CASSSASNYGYTF.

The rearrangement links TRBV2 to TRBJ1-2; 8 bases line up with TRBD1. The CDR3 totals 16 residues. CDR1 is SNHLY, CDR2 FYNNEI, per germline. The ends lost 6 bases at V and 1 base at J; junction bases unmatched: 10. CDR3 residues: CASREAVGQGNYGYTF. For the CDR3, the DNA is TGTGCCAGCAGAGAGGCCGTAGGACAGGGTAACTATGGCTACACCTTC.

V gene TRBV29-1 combines with J gene TRBJ1-2; D is ambiguous. Germline V gene sequence: CDR1 SQVTM, CDR2 ANQGSEA. V gave up 2 bases and J gave up 4 bases, with 14 bases separating them. The CDR3 has 14 residues. The CDR3 region is CSVETDGSFYGYTF. In DNA, the CDR3 is TGCAGCGTTGAAACGGATGGGAGCTTCTATGGCTACACCTTC.

The chain couples TRBV2 to TRBJ2-4, with a tentative D call TRBD2 (5 bases). From germline, CDR1 is SNHLY and CDR2 FYNNEI. The V gene lost 6 bases and the J gene lost 0 bases, with 21 bases spanning the gap. The CDR3 covers 18 residues. CDR3 residues: CASRESMSGGLAKNIQYF. The CDR3 nucleotides are TGTGCCAGCAGAGAATCCATGAGTGGAGGCTTAGCCAAAAACATTCAGTACTTC. Using reference TRBV2 and TRBJ2-4 for the parts outside the CDR3, the full variable domain is EPEVTQTPSHQVTQMGQEVILRCVPISNHLYFYWYRQILGQKVEFLVSFYNNEISEKSEIFDDQFSVERPDGSNFTLKIRSTKLEDSAMYFCASRESMSGGLAKNIQYFGAGTRLSVL.

This clone was found once. The chain couples TRBV12-3 or TRBV12-4 to TRBJ1-2, with D perhaps TRBD1 (5 bases). Between the trimmed V and J ends, which lost 2 bases and 8 bases, there was a span of 9 bases. The CDR3 is made up of 12 amino acids. CDR3 nucleotides: TGTGCCAGCAGTTTATACGGGGGAGGCTACACCTTC. Amino acid sequence: CASSLYGGGYTF.

This clone was found a few times. The V call is TRBV6-1, the J call TRBJ2-5; D remains ambiguous. Germline lookup yields CDR1 MNHNS and CDR2 SASEGT. The CDR3 length is 14 residues. V lost 2 bases and J 2 bases, leaving 9 bases between the germline ends. Written as DNA, the CDR3 is TGTGCCAGCAGTGAAATGCGGCTTCAAGAGACCCAGTACTTC. It codes for CASSEMRLQETQYF.

The V call is TRBV21-1, the J call TRBJ2-3; the table gives TRBD2 as D, unverified against the DNA. TRBV21-1 is reported as a pseudogene. The CDR3 totals 16 residues. As DNA, the CDR3 is TGTGCCAGCAGCAAAGGGTTTGCGGGGGGACTAATGCATTGGTATTTT. It encodes CASSKGFAGGLMHWYF.

This chain connects TRBV18 to TRBJ1-1; D gene ambiguous. V shed 0 bases and J shed 7 bases, with 18 bases lying between them. The V gene's germline CDR1 is KGHSH and CDR2 LQKENI. This CDR3 has 16 residues. Here the CDR3 DNA reads TGTGCCAGCTCACCACCTTCGGGTAAGGACTGGGGTGAAGCTTTCTTT. This encodes CASSPPSGKDWGEAFF. Drawing the rest from reference TRBV18 and TRBJ1-1, the complete variable domain is NAGVMQNPRHLVRRRGQEARLRCSPMKGHSHVYWYRQLPEEGLKFMVYLQKENIIDESGMPKERFSAEFPKEGPSILRIQQVVRGDSAAYFCASSPPSGKDWGEAFFGQGTRLTVV.

The chain joins TRBV18 to TRBJ2-7; 8 nucleotides align to TRBD1. Germline CDR1 is KGHSH and CDR2 is LQKENI. This CDR3 spans 16 amino acids. The V and J ends lost 0 bases and 0 bases, in that order; junction bases with no gene match: 4. In DNA form, the CDR3 reads TGTGCCAGCTCACCACCTGGACAGGGCAGCTCCTACGAGCAGTACTTC. Translating gives CASSPPGQGSSYEQYF.

The table lists this clone with a few counts. The chain carries TRBV6-2 or TRBV6-3 and TRBJ1-1; tentative D call: TRBD1 (5 bases). Trimming removed 0 bases at V and 8 bases at J, with 13 bases between. Germline loops: CDR1 MNHEY, CDR2 SVGEGT. The CDR3 has 14 amino acids. The CDR3 bases are TGTGCCAGCAGTTACTCCGAGGCAGGGCGAGAAGCTTTCTTT. Its translation: CASSYSEAGREAFF.

The chain joins TRBV2 to TRBJ1-2; TRBD1 aligns across 8 bases. This CDR3 is built from 14 residues. After removal of 1 base from V and 4 bases from J, the junction contained 2 bases not matched to a gene. Germline values: CDR1 SNHLY, CDR2 FYNNEI. CDR3 residues: CASSEDGTGYGYTF. The CDR3 DNA follows: TGTGCCAGCAGTGAAGACGGGACAGGCTATGGCTACACCTTC.

This sequence joins TRBV6-5 and TRBJ2-7; D might be TRBD2 (5 bases). Trimming cost V 0 bases and J 10 bases, with 16 bases left between them. Per the germline V gene, CDR1 is MNHEY and CDR2 is SVGAGI. The CDR3 consists of 14 residues. CDR3 sequence (DNA): TGTGCCAGCAGTTACTCGAGGGCGGCCGCGGGTCAGTACTTC. This sequence encodes CASSYSRAAAGQYF.

The genes are TRBV24-1 and TRBJ1-5; D not resolved. The V gene's germline CDR1 is KGHDR and CDR2 SFDVKD. V was pared by 3 bases and J by 0 bases, with 11 bases between. The length of the CDR3 is 16 residues. CDR3 sequence: CATSDHSDYSNQPQHF. In DNA, the CDR3 is TGTGCCACCAGTGATCACAGCGACTATAGCAATCAGCCCCAGCATTTT.

In this sample, this clone turned up once. The chain joins TRBV18 to TRBJ2-3; D perhaps matches TRBD2 (5 bases). This CDR3 comprises 15 residues. The ends were cut back, 0 bases at V and 0 bases at J, with 7 bases in the middle. Looked up from germline, CDR1 is KGHSH and CDR2 is LQKENI. CDR3 residues: CASSPPTGSTDTQYF. The CDR3 coding sequence is TGTGCCAGCTCACCACCCACGGGGAGCACAGATACGCAGTATTTT.

This sequence joins TRBV10-2 and TRBJ1-1, with a weak D call TRBD1 (5 bases). CDR1 and CDR2 from the germline V gene are WSHSY and SAAADI. Trimming stripped 0 bases from V and 1 base from J, with 9 bases between. This CDR3 has 15 residues. CDR3 sequence reads: CASSESGRGNTEAFF. CDR3 nucleotides: TGCGCCAGCAGTGAGTCAGGAAGGGGGAACACTGAAGCTTTCTTT.

The chain has TRBV19 and TRBJ2-5; 9 bases agree with TRBD1. V shed 3 bases and J 5 bases; nucleotides not matched to a gene: 1. There are 13 residues in the CDR3. CDR1 is LNHDA, CDR2 SQIVND, per germline (reference sequence). The CDR3 spells CASSIGTGETQYF. The CDR3 DNA reads as TGTGCCAGTAGTATTGGGACAGGGGAGACCCAGTACTTC.

The rearrangement uses TRBV5-8 and TRBJ1-1; TRBD1 is a possible D gene (5 bases). The V gene's germline CDR1 is SGHTS and CDR2 YDEGEE. V dropped 4 bases and J dropped 3 bases, with 16 bases sitting between them. CDR3 length: 15 residues. This CDR3 reads CASSPGWGGDTEAFF. For the CDR3, the DNA is TGTGCCAGCAGCCCGGGTTGGGGGGGGGACACTGAAGCTTTCTTT.

The chain uses TRBV30 and TRBJ1-4, with D unresolved. The V end was cut by 1 base, the J end by 7 bases, with 19 bases between. Germline assignment: CDR1 GTSNPN and CDR2 SVGIG (reference sequence). The CDR3 extends over 16 amino acids. DNA of the CDR3: TGTGCCTGGAGTGGATTTGACTGGGCCAGCGGTGAAAAACTGTTTTTT. As protein: CAWSGFDWASGEKLFF.

The V gene is TRBV11-3, the J gene TRBJ2-7, with 7 bases lining up with TRBD2. This CDR3 contains 11 residues. After removal of 5 bases from V and 7 bases from J, the junction contained 2 bases not matched to a gene. CDR1 is SGHNT and CDR2 is YENEEA in the germline V gene. The CDR3 region is CASSHGGEQYF. The CDR3 DNA is TGTGCCAGCAGCCACGGGGGGGAGCAGTACTTC.